Shown below are 13 T cell receptor beta chains from a single sample sequenced in a study of blood T cell repertoires in COVID-19. The method was immunoSEQ multiplex PCR; TCRdb's version includes in-frame clones alone and lacks a portion of them. This repertoire shows under 400,000 clones, roughly nine tenths found once; its top ten account for around 4%. Sequencing input: peripheral blood. These receptors originate from a woman between 55 and 75 years old with COVID-19, enrolled during active disease.

This chain links TRBV21-1 with TRBJ1-2; TRBD1 reflects the table's D call only, with no check against the DNA. TRBV21-1 is a documented pseudogene. The CDR3 has 15 amino acids. Written as DNA, the CDR3 is TGTGCCAGCAGCACGATAGGTCGACAGAACTATGGCTACACCTTC. This translates into CASSTIGRQNYGYTF.

As to this clone: One end of the junction varies from germline; a read error may be responsible. The chain links TRBV15 to TRBJ2-1; possibly TRBD2 for D (5 bases). Germline V gene sequence: CDR1 LNHNV, CDR2 YYDKDF (reference sequence). This CDR3 has 14 residues. For the CDR3, the DNA is TGTGCCACCAGCAGAGGGAGGACCTACTATGAGCAGTTCTTC. Its translation is CATSRGRTYYEQFF. The full variable domain, its missing parts supplied by reference TRBV15 and TRBJ2-1, is DAMVIQNPRYQVTQFGKPVTLSCSQTLNHNVMYWYQQKSSQAPKLLFHYYDKDFNNEADTPDNFQSRRPNTSFCFLDIRSPGLGDTAMYLCATSRGRTYYEQFFGPGTRLTVL.

The chain joins TRBV30 to TRBJ1-2, with a weak D call TRBD1 (6 bases). The V gene lost 2 bases and the J gene lost 2 bases, with 18 bases spanning the gap. The length of the CDR3 is 16 residues. Germline CDR1 GTSNPN, CDR2 SVGIG (reference sequence). The CDR3 region has the DNA TGTGCCTGGAGTCTCCGGAGGATGGGGGCGAACTATGGCTACACCTTC. It codes for CAWSLRRMGANYGYTF.

The chain links TRBV7-2 to TRBJ2-2, with D tentatively TRBD1 (6 bases). Germline V gene sequence: CDR1 SGHTA, CDR2 FQGNSA. The CDR3 spans 17 residues. Trimming cost V 4 bases and J 0 bases, with 15 bases left between them. This CDR3 is CASSSRPDRANTGELFF. CDR3 nucleotides: TGTGCCAGCAGCTCTCGCCCGGACAGAGCGAACACCGGGGAGCTGTTTTTT.

The chain links TRBV3-1 (or the pseudogene TRBV3-2) to TRBJ1-1, with a tentative D call TRBD1 (6 bases). Trimming left V 0 bases short and J 10 bases short, with 12 bases between. Germline values: CDR1 LGHDT, CDR2 YNNKEL (reference sequence). The CDR3 is made up of 13 amino acids. The CDR3 DNA reads TGTGCCAGCAGCCAAGATCCGGGAGGGGGAGCTTTCTTT. Amino acid sequence: CASSQDPGGGAFF.

This sequence joins TRBV19 and TRBJ1-2, with TRBD1 as a possible D gene (6 bases). V was clipped by 3 bases and J by 5 bases, with 13 bases between them. Looked up from germline, CDR1 is LNHDA and CDR2 is SQIVND (reference sequence). There are 14 residues in the CDR3. Here the CDR3 reads CASSMGAELYGYTF. The DNA of the CDR3 is TGTGCCAGTAGTATGGGGGCAGAATTATATGGCTACACCTTC.

This clone appeared once. This sequence joins TRBV6-6 and TRBJ1-2, with 8 bases fitting TRBD1. Germline V gene data show CDR1 as MNHNY and CDR2 as SVGAGI (reference sequence). V was pared by 0 bases and J by 4 bases, with 4 bases of the junction left unmatched. The CDR3 covers 15 residues. The CDR3 region has the DNA TGTGCCAGCAGTTACTCGGACAGGGCTCTCTATGGCTACACCTTC. Translation: CASSYSDRALYGYTF.

The chain uses TRBV5-1 and TRBJ1-1, with D perhaps matching TRBD1 (6 bases). Deletions cut 6 bases from V and 1 base from J, with 10 bases between. CDR1 is SGHRS and CDR2 is YFSETQ in the germline V gene. The length of the CDR3 is 13 residues. CDR3 bases: TGCGCCAGCACAGAACAGGGGAACACTGAAGCTTTCTTT. Encoded protein: CASTEQGNTEAFF.

This clone was counted a few times. The V call is TRBV7-9, the J call TRBJ1-1; 7 bases map to TRBD1. The CDR3 is 13 amino acids. Trimming cost V 7 bases and J 5 bases; bases outside gene matches: 7. CDR1 and CDR2 (germline): SEHNR, FQNEAQ (reference sequence). CDR3: CASTLTGMTEAFF. The CDR3 DNA reads as TGTGCCAGCACCTTGACAGGGATGACTGAAGCTTTCTTT.

This rearrangement joins TRBV4-1 to TRBJ2-7; 8 nucleotides align to TRBD2. The CDR3 runs 16 residues. Germline assignment: CDR1 MGHRA and CDR2 YSYEKL. V shed 1 base and J 3 bases; nucleotides not matched to a gene: 8. CDR3 coding DNA: TGCGCCAGCAGCCAAGCTCCGGGGGGGGACTTCTACGAGCAGTACTTC. It specifies CASSQAPGGDFYEQYF.

The chain uses TRBV11-2 and TRBJ2-1; D not certain. V was shortened by 3 bases and J by 7 bases, with 13 bases between the two germline ends. The CDR3 runs 14 residues. Germline-derived CDR1 and CDR2 are SGHAT and FQNNGV. CDR3 bases: TGTGCCAGCAGCTTCACCTCAGGTACGAATGAGCAGTTCTTC. Protein product: CASSFTSGTNEQFF.

This chain uses TRBV2 with TRBJ2-5; TRBD1 matches at 10 bases. This CDR3 is built from 15 residues. V was pared by 3 bases and J by 4 bases, with 5 bases of the junction left unmatched. Germline V gene sequence: CDR1 SNHLY, CDR2 FYNNEI. CDR3 DNA sequence: TGTGCCAGCAGTGAGACGGGACAGGGGAGAGAGACCCAGTACTTC. Encoded protein: CASSETGQGRETQYF.

This clone has only one observation. This chain joins TRBV6-1 and TRBJ1-2; 9 bases map to TRBD1. Germline trimming cut 3 bases from V and 8 bases from J; bases unmatched to any gene: 16. Germline lookup yields CDR1 MNHNS and CDR2 SASEGT. The CDR3 is 17 amino acids. CDR3 amino acids: CASSDTGGQGIWSGYTF. CDR3 sequence (DNA): TGTGCCAGCAGTGATACGGGGGGACAGGGAATTTGGAGCGGCTACACCTTC.